One and the same sample provided the 16 T cell receptor beta chains below, sequenced in a study of glioma-infiltrating T cells after dendritic cell vaccination. TCRdb's table, derived via immunoSEQ multiplex PCR, lists solely in-frame clones and lacks some. The table lists 49,000 or so clones, 85% of them singletons. Sequences were derived from blood, sampled before dendritic cell vaccination. The receptors shown here come from a human donor with glioblastoma.

The chain joins TRBV7-8 to TRBJ2-1; D ambiguous. Germline-derived CDR1 and CDR2 are SGHVS and FQNEAQ. The CDR3 is made up of 14 amino acids. Trimming pared 6 bases from V and 6 bases from J, leaving 15 bases between. DNA of the CDR3: TGTGCCAGCAGAAGCCTAGAGAAGCTCAATGAGCAGTTCTTC. As protein: CASRSLEKLNEQFF.

This chain joins TRBV4-1 and TRBJ2-2; D uncertain. Germline CDR1 is MGHRA and CDR2 is YSYEKL. The CDR3 runs 14 residues. Trimming stripped 7 bases from V and 6 bases from J, with 15 bases between. Here the CDR3 DNA reads TGCGCCAGCAACCGGCAGGTCGAGCCCGGGGAGCTGTTTTTT. Its translation: CASNRQVEPGELFF.

This chain links TRBV11-3 with TRBJ2-7, with 13 bases aligning to TRBD2. Unmatched junction bases numbered 7, after V lost 2 bases and J lost 6 bases. The CDR3 has 16 amino acids. Germline-derived CDR1 and CDR2 are SGHNT and YENEEA. CDR3 amino acids: CASSLPGLAGDGEQYF. Written as DNA, the CDR3 is TGTGCCAGCAGCTTACCCGGACTAGCGGGAGACGGCGAGCAGTACTTC. Drawing the rest from reference TRBV11-3 and TRBJ2-7, the complete variable domain is EAGVVQSPRYKIIEKKQPVAFWCNPISGHNTLYWYLQNLGQGPELLIRYENEEAVDDSQLPKDRFSAERLKGVDSTLKIQPAELGDSAVYLCASSLPGLAGDGEQYFGPGTRLTVT.

The chain employs TRBV18 and TRBJ1-3; D gene ambiguous. CDR3 length: 20 residues. V was shortened by 0 bases and J by 3 bases, with 24 bases between the two germline ends. The germline V gene has CDR1 KGHSH and CDR2 LQKENI. This chain's CDR3 is CASSPPAPGWRTNLGNTIYF. CDR3 DNA sequence: TGTGCCAGCTCACCACCTGCCCCGGGGTGGAGGACTAATCTTGGAAACACCATATATTTT.

This clone was seen just once. J is TRBJ1-5 and V is TRBV5-6; D is perhaps TRBD1 (5 bases). Germline lookup yields CDR1 SGHDT and CDR2 YYEEEE. The CDR3 spans 16 residues. The ends were cut back, 0 bases at V and 2 bases at J, with 12 bases in the middle. The CDR3 loop reads CASSLARGMGNQPQHF. The CDR3 DNA reads TGTGCCAGCAGCTTGGCCCGGGGGATGGGCAATCAGCCCCAGCATTTT. Full variable domain (missing parts from reference TRBV5-6 and TRBJ1-5): DAGVTQSPTHLIKTRGQQVTLRCSPKSGHDTVSWYQQALGQGPQFIFQYYEEEERQRGNFPDRFSGHQFPNYSSELNVNALLLGDSALYLCASSLARGMGNQPQHFGDGTRLSIL.

The CDR3 sequence: CASSLYGLPSPGVLSTDTQYF. In DNA form, the CDR3 reads TGTGCCAGCAGTTTATATGGACTACCGTCCCCGGGAGTCCTCAGCACAGATACGCAGTATTTT. The rearrangement uses TRBV27 and TRBJ2-3; a possible D gene is TRBD2 (6 bases). This CDR3 region has 21 residues. Germline V gene sequence: CDR1 MNHEY, CDR2 SMNVEV (reference sequence). Trimming took 1 base from V and 0 from J, leaving 26 bases between them.

The rearrangement links TRBV7-3 to TRBJ1-2, with 7 bases fitting TRBD1. Germline lookup yields CDR1 SGHTA and CDR2 FQGTGA. V lost 5 bases to trimming and J lost 4 bases; unmatched junction nucleotides: 7. The CDR3 has 14 residues. CDR3 bases: TGTGCCAGCAGCGGTGACGCAGGGGGCTATGGCTACACCTTC. This codes for CASSGDAGGYGYTF.

The V gene is TRBV4-3, the J gene TRBJ2-1, with D unclear. CDR1 and CDR2 (germline): LGHNA, YSLEER. The CDR3 sequence is 15 residues long. With 0 bases removed from V and 0 bases from J, the gap between germline ends came to 6 bases. In DNA form, the CDR3 reads TGCGCCAGCAGCCAAGAATTATTCTCCTACAATGAGCAGTTCTTC. Residues: CASSQELFSYNEQFF.

The chain is built from TRBV21-1 and TRBJ1-5; the table's D call of TRBD1 was not tested on the DNA. TRBV21-1 is reported as a pseudogene. CDR3 length equals 18 residues. CDR3 sequence: CASSKVVRGREGNQPQHF. CDR3 nucleotide sequence: TGTGCCAGCAGCAAAGTAGTCAGGGGGCGCGAGGGCAATCAGCCCCAGCATTTT.

The chain uses TRBV9 and TRBJ2-5; 13 bases are a match to TRBD2. V dropped 4 bases and J dropped 5; count of bases not matched to a gene: 8. The V gene's germline CDR1 is SGDLS and CDR2 YYNGEE. The CDR3 totals 16 residues. The CDR3 coding sequence is TGTGCCAGCAGCCTCGGGACTAGCGGGACCTGGGAGACCCAGTACTTC. Translating gives CASSLGTSGTWETQYF. Combining the CDR3 with reference TRBV9 and TRBJ2-5 gives the whole variable domain DSGVTQTPKHLITATGQRVTLRCSPRSGDLSVYWYQQSLDQGLQFLIQYYNGEERAKGNILERFSAQQFPDLHSELNLSSLELGDSALYFCASSLGTSGTWETQYFGPGTRLLVL.

The chain carries TRBV15 and TRBJ2-3, with 7 bases that match TRBD1. This CDR3 comprises 16 residues. Germline loops: CDR1 LNHNV, CDR2 YYDKDF (reference sequence). V dropped 1 base and J dropped 5; count of bases not matched to a gene: 9. The CDR3 sequence is CATSRGSAGGKDTQYF. Written as DNA, the CDR3 is TGTGCCACCAGCAGAGGTAGCGCAGGGGGAAAAGATACGCAGTATTTT.

CDR3 amino acids: CASSFHKTWTDSNQPQHF. The CDR3 coding sequence is TGTGCCAGCAGCTTTCATAAAACATGGACAGATAGCAATCAGCCCCAGCATTTT. The chain couples TRBV5-6 to TRBJ1-5; TRBD1 is a possible D gene (6 bases). Germline V gene lookup returns CDR1 SGHDT and CDR2 YYEEEE. V lost 2 bases and J lost 0, with 18 bases in between. This CDR3 contains 18 residues. Full variable domain (remainder filled in from reference TRBV5-6 and TRBJ1-5): DAGVTQSPTHLIKTRGQQVTLRCSPKSGHDTVSWYQQALGQGPQFIFQYYEEEERQRGNFPDRFSGHQFPNYSSELNVNALLLGDSALYLCASSFHKTWTDSNQPQHFGDGTRLSIL.

In nucleotides, the CDR3 is TGCGCCAGCAGTCAGACAGGGGATCGAAGATCCTATAATTCACCCCTCCACTTT. This gives the protein CASSQTGDRRSYNSPLHF. The V and J genes are TRBV10-2 and TRBJ1-6; 8 bases align to TRBD1. There are 18 residues in the CDR3. In germline, CDR1 is WSHSY, CDR2 SAAADI. The V segment lost 5 bases and the J segment 1 base; nucleotides outside the gene matches: 10.

V gene TRBV19 combines with J gene TRBJ2-5, with TRBD2 matching 9 bases. J gave up 5 bases and V 8 bases, and 6 bases lay outside the gene matches. The CDR3 is 13 amino acids. CDR1 is LNHDA, CDR2 SQIVND, per germline (reference sequence). The CDR3 reads CASQRGAGETQYF. The CDR3 bases are TGTGCCAGTCAGCGGGGGGCGGGGGAGACCCAGTACTTC.

The rearrangement links TRBV5-4 to TRBJ1-1; 9 bases align to TRBD1. The CDR3 is made up of 15 amino acids. J lost 4 bases, V lost 3 bases, and 7 bases had no gene match. The germline V gene has CDR1 SGHNT and CDR2 YYREEE (reference sequence). The CDR3 sequence: CASSSDRGAGTEAFF. CDR3 DNA sequence: TGTGCCAGCAGCTCAGACAGGGGGGCGGGCACTGAAGCTTTCTTT.

This chain joins TRBV19 and TRBJ1-1; D is possibly TRBD1 (5 bases). The CDR3 has 13 residues. V lost 5 bases and J lost 7, with 14 bases in between. CDR1 and CDR2 from the germline V gene are LNHDA and SQIVND (reference sequence). CDR3 coding DNA: TGTGCCAGTAGTCCTGACAGCTTTTATGAAGCTTTCTTT. Translated, it gives CASSPDSFYEAFF.